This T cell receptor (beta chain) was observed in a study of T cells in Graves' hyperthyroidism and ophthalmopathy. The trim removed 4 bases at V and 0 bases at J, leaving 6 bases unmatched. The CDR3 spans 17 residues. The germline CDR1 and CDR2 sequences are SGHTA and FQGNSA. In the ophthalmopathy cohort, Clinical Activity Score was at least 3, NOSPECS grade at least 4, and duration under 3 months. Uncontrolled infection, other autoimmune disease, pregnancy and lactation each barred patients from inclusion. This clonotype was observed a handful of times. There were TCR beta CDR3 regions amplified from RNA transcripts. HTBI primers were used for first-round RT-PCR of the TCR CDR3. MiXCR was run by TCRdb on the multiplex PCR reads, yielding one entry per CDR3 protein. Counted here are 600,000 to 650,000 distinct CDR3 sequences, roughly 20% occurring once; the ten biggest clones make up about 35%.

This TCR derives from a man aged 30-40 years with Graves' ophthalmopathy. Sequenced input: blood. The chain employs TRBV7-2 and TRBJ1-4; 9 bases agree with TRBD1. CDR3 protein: CASSSDRGHATNEKLFF. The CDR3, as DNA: TGTGCCAGCAGCTCGGACAGGGGACATGCAACTAATGAAAAACTGTTTTTT.